The next 7 T cell receptor beta chains were all read from a single sample in a study of Graves' ophthalmopathy and Graves' hyperthyroidism (dated by TCRdb to 2017 to 2018). Sequencing relied on an Illumina HiSeq 2000. TCR beta CDR3 regions were amplified from RNA transcripts for repertoire sequencing. The first round of RT-PCR was done with HTBI primers and the Qiagen OneStep RT-PCR kit, and was followed by a second round of multiplex PCR, then size selection and purification. The public reads were reprocessed in TCRdb via fastp at Q25 and MiXCR, keeping in-frame beta chains. Rows merge per CDR3 protein into single entries with the most common DNA and genes. This sample lists about 700,000 distinct CDR3 sequences; 35% to 50% were detected once. The leading ten clones occupy about 40% of the sample. The specimen sequenced was peripheral blood. The receptors here all came from an adult man with Graves' ophthalmopathy.

The rearrangement uses TRBV24-1 and TRBJ2-5, with D perhaps matching TRBD2 (6 bases). The CDR3 sequence is 15 residues long. Germline V gene sequence: CDR1 KGHDR, CDR2 SFDVKD. V dropped 4 bases and J dropped 4 bases, with 15 bases sitting between them. CDR3 nucleotides: TGTGCCACCAGTGAGGCCGGGAGCGGTGGAGAGACCCAGTACTTC. This translates into CATSEAGSGGETQYF.

The chain couples TRBV12-3 or TRBV12-4 to TRBJ1-1, with 8 bases aligning to TRBD1. Losses at the gene ends were 6 bases for V and 3 bases for J; bases not matched to a gene: 9. This CDR3 has 15 amino acids. The CDR3 DNA reads as TGTGCCAGCAGACCGAGGACAGGGAGAGACACTGAAGCTTTCTTT. Translated: CASRPRTGRDTEAFF.

The genes are TRBV11-2 and TRBJ2-7, with D perhaps TRBD2 (6 bases). Germline V lookup: CDR1 SGHAT, CDR2 FQNNGV. CDR3 length: 15 residues. V lost 4 bases, J lost 0 bases, and 13 bases lay in between. Here the CDR3 reads CASSSGGFSSYEQYF. CDR3 nucleotide sequence: TGTGCCAGCAGCTCCGGAGGGTTTTCCTCCTACGAGCAGTACTTC.

This clonotype has just a few counts. The rearrangement uses TRBV2 and TRBJ1-3, with TRBD1 matching over 8 bases. CDR3 length equals 17 residues. The germline gives CDR1 SNHLY, CDR2 FYNNEI. V shed 6 bases, J shed 2 bases, and the junction held 12 bases outside the gene matches. Here the CDR3 reads CASRTPQGAKTGNTIYF. The DNA for the CDR3 is TGTGCCAGCAGGACTCCTCAGGGGGCGAAGACTGGAAACACCATATATTTT. Together with reference TRBV2 and TRBJ1-3, the CDR3 gives the full variable domain: EPEVTQTPSHQVTQMGQEVILRCVPISNHLYFYWYRQILGQKVEFLVSFYNNEISEKSEIFDDQFSVERPDGSNFTLKIRSTKLEDSAMYFCASRTPQGAKTGNTIYFGEGSWLTVV.

This clonotype was observed a handful of times. J is TRBJ2-5 and V is TRBV19; 9 bases align to TRBD2. CDR3 size: 14 residues. Germline V gene data show CDR1 as LNHDA and CDR2 as SQIVND (reference sequence). The V gene end was trimmed by 4 bases and the J gene end by 1 base; junction bases not matched to a gene: 1. CDR3 coding DNA: TGTGCCAGTAGTAGCGGGAGGGCCCAAGAGACCCAGTACTTC. It encodes CASSSGRAQETQYF.

The chain is built from TRBV25-1 and TRBJ2-5; 7 bases line up with TRBD1. With V trimmed by 5 bases and J by 1 base, 4 bases remained unmatched. CDR1 MGHDK and CDR2 SYGVNS come from the germline V gene. The CDR3 loop spans 14 amino acids. CDR3 coding DNA: TGTGCCAGCAGTCGACAGGGCAGCCAAGAGACCCAGTACTTC. Residues: CASSRQGSQETQYF. The full variable domain, in which reference TRBV25-1 and TRBJ2-5 provide the parts outside the CDR3, is EADIYQTPRYLVIGTGKKITLECSQTMGHDKMYWYQQDPGMELHLIHYSYGVNSTEKGDLSSESTVSRIRTEHFPLTLESARPSHTSQYLCASSRQGSQETQYFGPGTRLLVL.

This clonotype came up a few times. The chain couples TRBV24-1 to TRBJ2-1; 9 nucleotides align to TRBD2. The CDR3 spans 14 residues. The germline V gene has CDR1 KGHDR and CDR2 SFDVKD. V was clipped by 5 bases and J by 5 bases; unmatched bases: 3. CDR3 nucleotides: TGTGCCACCAGTGCCCTAGCGGGGAACAATGAGCAGTTCTTC. Its protein is CATSALAGNNEQFF.